This T cell receptor (beta chain) is from a study of blood T cell repertoires in COVID-19. Seattle enrolled patients during active infection and tracked them longitudinally. TCRdb's table, derived via immunoSEQ multiplex PCR, lists solely in-frame clones and lacks some. This table holds about 64,000 clones, 88% found once. The sample comprised peripheral blood. This sequence was found in a woman aged 55-69 years with COVID-19, enrolled during active disease.

The CDR3 sequence: CASSPPQGLRETQYF. CDR3 DNA: TGTGCCAGCTCACCGCCACAGGGCCTCAGAGAGACCCAGTACTTC. The chain carries TRBV18 and TRBJ2-5, with a weak D call TRBD1 (6 bases). Between the trimmed V and J ends, which lost 3 bases and 4 bases, there was a span of 15 bases. In germline, CDR1 is KGHSH, CDR2 LQKENI. CDR3 length: 15 residues.